The present T cell receptor (beta chain) was sequenced within a study of blood T cell repertoires in COVID-19. Study-level information: Samples representing acute and convalescent COVID-19 were sourced from the United States, Italy and Spain. T cells, B-cell-depleted T cells, or PBMCs provided the cDNA or gDNA that served as material.

Under the authors' procedure: Reference gene primer amplification gave estimated nucleated cell counts. Clones were sequenced by immunoSEQ multiplex PCR, and TCRdb holds only the in-frame ones, with some missing. D and trimming come from the DNA, and the V and J calls and clone size come from that table. The data contain over 110,000 clones, less than 80% of them seen just once; the ten biggest clones take up 3.5% to 4.5%. This CDR3 comprises 19 residues. V dropped 7 bases and J dropped 4; count of bases not matched to a gene: 20. Germline V gene lookup returns CDR1 SEHNR and CDR2 FQNEAQ (reference sequence).

V gene TRBV7-9 combines with J gene TRBJ2-3; 10 bases fit TRBD1. The sequence was collected from a man in his 60s with acute or convalescent COVID-19. Sequencing input: peripheral blood. The CDR3 spells CASNTNSTGTGDSSDTQYF. CDR3 DNA: TGTGCCAGCAACACAAATTCTACCGGGACAGGGGATAGTTCAGATACGCAGTATTTT.